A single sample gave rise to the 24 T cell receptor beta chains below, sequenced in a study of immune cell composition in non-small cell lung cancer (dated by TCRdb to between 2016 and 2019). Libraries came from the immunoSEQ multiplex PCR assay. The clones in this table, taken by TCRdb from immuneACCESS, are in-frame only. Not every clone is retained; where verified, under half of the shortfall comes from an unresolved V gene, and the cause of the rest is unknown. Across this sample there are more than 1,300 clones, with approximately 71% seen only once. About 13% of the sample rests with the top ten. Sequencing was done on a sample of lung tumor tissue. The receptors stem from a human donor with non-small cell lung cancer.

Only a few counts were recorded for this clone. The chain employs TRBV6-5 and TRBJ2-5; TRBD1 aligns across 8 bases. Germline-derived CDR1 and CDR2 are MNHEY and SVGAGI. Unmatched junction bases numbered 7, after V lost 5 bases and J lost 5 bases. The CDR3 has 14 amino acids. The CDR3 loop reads CASSRDRISETQYF. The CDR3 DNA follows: TGTGCCAGCAGTCGGGACAGGATCTCGGAGACCCAGTACTTC.

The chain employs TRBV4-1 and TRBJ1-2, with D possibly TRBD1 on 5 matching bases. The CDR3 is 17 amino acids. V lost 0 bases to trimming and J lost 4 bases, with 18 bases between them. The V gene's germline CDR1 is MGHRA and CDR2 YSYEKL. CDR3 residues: CASSQDGADRRIYGYTF. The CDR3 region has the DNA TGCGCCAGCAGCCAAGATGGGGCAGACAGAAGGATCTATGGCTACACCTTC.

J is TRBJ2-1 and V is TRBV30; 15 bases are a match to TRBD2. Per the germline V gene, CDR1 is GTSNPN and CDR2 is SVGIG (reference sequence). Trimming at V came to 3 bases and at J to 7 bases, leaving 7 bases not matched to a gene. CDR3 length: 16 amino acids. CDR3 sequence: CAWSPGTSGGPNEQFF. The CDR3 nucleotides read TGTGCCTGGAGCCCCGGGACTAGCGGGGGGCCTAATGAGCAGTTCTTC.

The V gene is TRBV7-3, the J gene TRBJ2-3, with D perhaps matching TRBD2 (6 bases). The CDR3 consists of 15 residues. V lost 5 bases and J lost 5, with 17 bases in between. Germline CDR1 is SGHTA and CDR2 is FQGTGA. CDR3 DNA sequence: TGTGCCAGCAGCAGGGATGGAGGGATGCGAGATACGCAGTATTTT. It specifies CASSRDGGMRDTQYF.

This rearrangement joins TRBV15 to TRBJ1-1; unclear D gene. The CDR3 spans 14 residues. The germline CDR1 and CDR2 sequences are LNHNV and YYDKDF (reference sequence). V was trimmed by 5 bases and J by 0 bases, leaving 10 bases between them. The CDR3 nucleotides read TGTGCCACCAGCTCTAATTACGTGAACACTGAAGCTTTCTTT. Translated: CATSSNYVNTEAFF. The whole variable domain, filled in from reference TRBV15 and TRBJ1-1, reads DAMVIQNPRYQVTQFGKPVTLSCSQTLNHNVMYWYQQKSSQAPKLLFHYYDKDFNNEADTPDNFQSRRPNTSFCFLDIRSPGLGDTAMYLCATSSNYVNTEAFFGQGTRLTVV.

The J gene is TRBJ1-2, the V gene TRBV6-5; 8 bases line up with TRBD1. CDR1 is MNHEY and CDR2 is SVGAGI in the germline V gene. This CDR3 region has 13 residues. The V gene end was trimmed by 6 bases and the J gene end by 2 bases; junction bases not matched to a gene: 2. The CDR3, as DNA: TGTGCCAGCAGCCAGGGGGCGAACTATGGCTACACCTTC. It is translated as CASSQGANYGYTF.

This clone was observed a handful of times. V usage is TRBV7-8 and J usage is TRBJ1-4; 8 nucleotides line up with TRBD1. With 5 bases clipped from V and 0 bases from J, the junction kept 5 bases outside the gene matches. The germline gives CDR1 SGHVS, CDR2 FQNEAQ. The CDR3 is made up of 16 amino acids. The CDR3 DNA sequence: TGTGCCAGCAGCGTGCAGGGGGCAGCAACTAATGAAAAACTGTTTTTT. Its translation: CASSVQGAATNEKLFF.

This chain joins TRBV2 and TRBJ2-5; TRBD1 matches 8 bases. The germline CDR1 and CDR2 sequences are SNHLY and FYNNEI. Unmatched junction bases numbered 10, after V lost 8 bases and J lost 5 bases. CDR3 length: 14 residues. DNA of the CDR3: TGTGCCAGCGGGGCAGGGGGCGCGAGGGAGACCCAGTACTTC. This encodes CASGAGGARETQYF. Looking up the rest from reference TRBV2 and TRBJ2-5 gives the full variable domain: EPEVTQTPSHQVTQMGQEVILRCVPISNHLYFYWYRQILGQKVEFLVSFYNNEISEKSEIFDDQFSVERPDGSNFTLKIRSTKLEDSAMYFCASGAGGARETQYFGPGTRLLVL.

For the CDR3, the DNA is TGTGCCAGCAGCTTGGGGGGACTAGCACTCGAGCAGTACTTC. Its translation is CASSLGGLALEQYF. This sequence joins TRBV5-4 and TRBJ2-5, with TRBD2 identical over 9 bases. The J call may be incorrect, as the DNA end agrees better with TRBJ2-7. The germline V gene has CDR1 SGHNT and CDR2 YYREEE (reference sequence). The CDR3 spans 14 residues.

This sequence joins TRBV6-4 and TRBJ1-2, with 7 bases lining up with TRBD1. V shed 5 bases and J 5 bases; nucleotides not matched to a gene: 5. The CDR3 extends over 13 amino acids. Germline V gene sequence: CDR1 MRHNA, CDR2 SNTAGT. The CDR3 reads CASSPGQNYGYTF. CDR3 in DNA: TGTGCCAGCAGTCCGGGACAGAATTATGGCTACACCTTC.

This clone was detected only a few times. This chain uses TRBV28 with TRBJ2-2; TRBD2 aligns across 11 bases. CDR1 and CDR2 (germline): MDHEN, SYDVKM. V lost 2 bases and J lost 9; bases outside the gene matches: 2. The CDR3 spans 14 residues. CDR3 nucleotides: TGTGCCAGCAGTTTAAGACTAGCGGGGCGGGAGCTGTTTTTT. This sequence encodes CASSLRLAGRELFF.

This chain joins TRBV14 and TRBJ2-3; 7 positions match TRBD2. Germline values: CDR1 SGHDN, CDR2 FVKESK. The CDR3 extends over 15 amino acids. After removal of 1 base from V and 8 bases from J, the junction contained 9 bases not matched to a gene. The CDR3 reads CASSQVLAVGGTQYF. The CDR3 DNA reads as TGTGCCAGCAGCCAAGTGCTAGCGGTGGGAGGTACGCAGTATTTT.

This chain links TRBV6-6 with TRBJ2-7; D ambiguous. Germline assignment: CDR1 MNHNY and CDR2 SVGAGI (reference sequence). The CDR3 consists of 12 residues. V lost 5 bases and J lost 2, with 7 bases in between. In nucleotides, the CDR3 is TGTGCCAGCAGTACAAAAACCTACGAGCAGTACTTC. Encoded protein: CASSTKTYEQYF.

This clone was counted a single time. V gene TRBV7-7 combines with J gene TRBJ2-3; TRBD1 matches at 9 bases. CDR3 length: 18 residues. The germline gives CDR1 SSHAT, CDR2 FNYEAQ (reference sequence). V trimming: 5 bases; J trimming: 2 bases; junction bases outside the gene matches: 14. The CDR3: CASSQENFGTGNTDTQYF. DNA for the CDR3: TGTGCCAGCAGCCAGGAGAATTTCGGGACAGGGAACACAGATACGCAGTATTTT.

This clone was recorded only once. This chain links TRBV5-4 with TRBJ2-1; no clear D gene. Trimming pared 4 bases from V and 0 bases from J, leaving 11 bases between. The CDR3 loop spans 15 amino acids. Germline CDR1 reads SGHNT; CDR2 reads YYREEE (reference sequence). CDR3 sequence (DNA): TGTGCCAGCAGCCCCTCCCCCAGCTCCTACAATGAGCAGTTCTTC. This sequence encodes CASSPSPSSYNEQFF.

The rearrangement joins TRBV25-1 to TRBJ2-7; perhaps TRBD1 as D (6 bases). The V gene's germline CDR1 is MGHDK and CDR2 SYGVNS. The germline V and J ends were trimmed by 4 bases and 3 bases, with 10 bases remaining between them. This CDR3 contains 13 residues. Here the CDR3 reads CASSGMDSYEQYF. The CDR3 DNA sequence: TGTGCCAGCAGTGGCATGGACAGCTACGAGCAGTACTTC.

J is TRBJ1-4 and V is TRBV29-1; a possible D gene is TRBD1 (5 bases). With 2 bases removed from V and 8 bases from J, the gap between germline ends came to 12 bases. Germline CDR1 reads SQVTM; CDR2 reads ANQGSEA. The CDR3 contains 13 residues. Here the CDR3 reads CSVELAGNEKLFF. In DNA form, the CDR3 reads TGCAGCGTTGAACTGGCAGGGAACGAAAAACTGTTTTTT. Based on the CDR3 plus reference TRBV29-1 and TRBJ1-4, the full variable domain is SAVISQKPSRDICQRGTSLTIQCQVDSQVTMMFWYRQQPGQSLTLIATANQGSEATYESGFVIDKFPISRPNLTFSTLTVSNMSPEDSSIYLCSVELAGNEKLFFGSGTQLSVL.

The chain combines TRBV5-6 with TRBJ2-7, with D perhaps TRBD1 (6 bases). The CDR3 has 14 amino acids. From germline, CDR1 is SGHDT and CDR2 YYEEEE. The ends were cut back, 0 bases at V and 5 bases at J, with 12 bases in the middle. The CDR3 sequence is CASSLDWGRDEQYF. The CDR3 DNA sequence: TGTGCCAGCAGCTTGGATTGGGGGCGCGACGAGCAGTACTTC.

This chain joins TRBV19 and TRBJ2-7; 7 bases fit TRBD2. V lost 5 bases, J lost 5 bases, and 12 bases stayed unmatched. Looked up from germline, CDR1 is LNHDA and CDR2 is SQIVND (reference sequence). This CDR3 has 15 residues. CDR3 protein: CASSQRTSGLNEQYF. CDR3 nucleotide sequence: TGTGCCAGTAGTCAGCGGACTAGTGGCCTCAACGAGCAGTACTTC.

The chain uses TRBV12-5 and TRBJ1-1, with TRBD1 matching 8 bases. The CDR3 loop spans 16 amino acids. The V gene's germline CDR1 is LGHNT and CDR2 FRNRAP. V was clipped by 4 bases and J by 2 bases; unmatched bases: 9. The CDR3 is CASGSPQGAINTEAFF. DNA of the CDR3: TGTGCTAGTGGTTCACCCCAGGGGGCGATAAACACTGAAGCTTTCTTT.

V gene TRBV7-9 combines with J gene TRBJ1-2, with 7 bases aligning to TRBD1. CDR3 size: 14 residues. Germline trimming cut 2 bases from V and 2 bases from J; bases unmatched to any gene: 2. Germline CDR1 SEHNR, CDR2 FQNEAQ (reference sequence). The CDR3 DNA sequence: TGTGCCAGCAGCTTAACAGGGGCGAACTATGGCTACACCTTC. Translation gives CASSLTGANYGYTF.

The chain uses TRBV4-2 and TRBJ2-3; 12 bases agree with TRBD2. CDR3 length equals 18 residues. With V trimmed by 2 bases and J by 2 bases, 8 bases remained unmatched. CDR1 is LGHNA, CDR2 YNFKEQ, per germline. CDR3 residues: CASSQKSLAGGVTDTQYF. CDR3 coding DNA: TGTGCCAGCAGCCAAAAATCGCTAGCGGGGGGGGTCACAGATACGCAGTATTTT.

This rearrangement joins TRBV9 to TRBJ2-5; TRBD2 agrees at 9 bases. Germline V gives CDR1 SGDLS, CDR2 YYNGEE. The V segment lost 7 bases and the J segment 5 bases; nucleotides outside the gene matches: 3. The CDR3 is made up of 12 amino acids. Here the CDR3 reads CASLREGETQYF. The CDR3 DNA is TGTGCCAGCTTGCGGGAGGGGGAGACCCAGTACTTC.

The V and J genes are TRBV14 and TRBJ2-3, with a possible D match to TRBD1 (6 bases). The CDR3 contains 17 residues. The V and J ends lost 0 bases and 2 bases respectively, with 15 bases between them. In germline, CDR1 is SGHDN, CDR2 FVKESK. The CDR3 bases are TGTGCCAGCAGCCAAGATCGTTGGGGGCTCGACACAGATACGCAGTATTTT. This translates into CASSQDRWGLDTDTQYF.